The rows below give T cell receptor beta chains drawn from one sample of a study of T cell responses to AZD1222 COVID-19 vaccine. Sequencing used immunoSEQ multiplex PCR; TCRdb keeps in-frame clones, though not all of them. The sample consists of about 120,000 clones, roughly 89% of them appearing once. The specimen comprised peripheral blood, sampled on day 0 of AZD1222 vaccination. These receptors all stem from an adult in good health. The CDR3 runs from the conserved cysteine through the conserved F or W. The order of the fields is clone size, D gene, J gene, V gene, CDR3 DNA, CDR3 protein. A D gene is named only where the DNA matches it firmly. The size field is filled for only some rows; it gives once, few, many or a size class.

- - TRBJ1-5 TRBV5-6 TGTGCCAGCAGCTTGAGGTTGACAAATCAGCCCCAGCATTTT CASSLRLTNQPQHF
- TRBD1 TRBJ1-2 TRBV5-1 TGCGCCAGCAGCTGGGGACAGAAGAGCTATGACTATGGCTACACCTTC CASSWGQKSYDYGYTF
- TRBD1 TRBJ2-1 TRBV3-1/TRBV3-2 TGTGCCAGCAGCCCACCGAGGGGGACAGGGAGTGCCAATGAGCAGTTCTTC CASSPPRGTGSANEQFF
- - TRBJ1-2 TRBV10-3 TGTGCCATCAGTGAGTCGATTACAGTCTATGGCTACACCTTC CAISESITVYGYTF
- TRBD1 TRBJ1-1 TRBV7-2 TGTGCCAGCAGCTTAAATGAGGGACAGGAAGCTTTCTTT CASSLNEGQEAFF
- TRBD2 TRBJ2-3 TRBV27 TGTGCCAGCAGTTTATCTATAGCGGGGGGGGCGGATACGCAGTATTTT CASSLSIAGGADTQYF
- - TRBJ2-5 TRBV20-1 TGCAGTGCTATTGAAGAGACCCAGTACTTC CSAIEETQYF
- - TRBJ1-2 TRBV27 TGTGCCAGGAGGGACACCTTAAACTATGGCTACACCTTC CARRDTLNYGYTF
- TRBD1 TRBJ2-2 TRBV2 TGTGCCAGCAGTGAAGCAGGCAGGGGGCGGCATAACGGGGAGCTGTTTTTT CASSEAGRGRHNGELFF
- - TRBJ2-7 TRBV30 TGTGCCTGGAGTGTATTCCGCTACGAGCAGTACTTC CAWSVFRYEQYF
few TRBD1 TRBJ2-7 TRBV10-1 TGCGCCAGCAGTAGGGACAGATCCTACGAGCAGTACTTC CASSRDRSYEQYF
- TRBD1 TRBJ1-3 TRBV7-2 TGTGCCAGCAGCATAACAGGGGATTCTGGAAACACCATATATTTT CASSITGDSGNTIYF
- TRBD1 TRBJ1-2 TRBV27 TGTGCCAGCAGTCCCGACCGACAGGGAAGTCCGTCCTATGGCTACACCTTC CASSPDRQGSPSYGYTF
- - TRBJ1-1 TRBV11-2 TGTGCCAGCAGGCGGGCAACGGGGCGACAGAACACTGAAGCTTTCTTT CASRRATGRQNTEAFF
- - TRBJ1-2 TRBV5-1 TGCGCCAGCAGCACGGACAGTCAGGGCTACACCTTC CASSTDSQGYTF
- - TRBJ1-5 TRBV6-6 TGTGCCAGCAGCCTAAATCAGCCCCAGCATTTT CASSLNQPQHF
- TRBD2 TRBJ2-3 TRBV10-3 TGTGCCATCAGTGTGGGTAGCGGGGGGCGGGGAGATACGCAGTATTTT CAISVGSGGRGDTQYF